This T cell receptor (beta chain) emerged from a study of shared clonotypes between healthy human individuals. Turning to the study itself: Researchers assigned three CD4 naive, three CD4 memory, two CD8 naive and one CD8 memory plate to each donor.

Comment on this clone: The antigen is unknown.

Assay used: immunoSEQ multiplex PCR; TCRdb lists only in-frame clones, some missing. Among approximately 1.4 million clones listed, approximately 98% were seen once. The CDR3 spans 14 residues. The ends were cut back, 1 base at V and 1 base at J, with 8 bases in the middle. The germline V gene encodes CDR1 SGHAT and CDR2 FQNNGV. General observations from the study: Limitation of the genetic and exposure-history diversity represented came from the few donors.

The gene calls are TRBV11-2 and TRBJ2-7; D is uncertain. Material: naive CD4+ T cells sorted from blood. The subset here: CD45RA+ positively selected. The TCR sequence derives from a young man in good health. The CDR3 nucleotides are TGTGCCAGCAGCTTAGTCGCCGGGTCCTACGAGCAGTACTTC. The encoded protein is CASSLVAGSYEQYF.